A single sample gave rise to the 29 T cell receptor beta chains below, sequenced in a study of response to subunit inactivated influenza vaccine. TCRdb passed the RT-PCR reads through MiXCR, listing each CDR3 protein once. The repertoire holds over 800,000 distinct CDR3 sequences, with around 20% as singletons. This sample comprised PBMCs from blood, obtained 4 to 6 days after vaccination. These receptors were collected from a man aged 45 to 65 who received an inactivated influenza vaccine.

This clonotype was counted between two and nine times. The chain employs TRBV20-1 and TRBJ2-1; 12 bases match TRBD2. V shed 5 bases, J shed 8 bases, and the junction held 7 bases outside the gene matches. CDR1 and CDR2 from the germline V gene are DFQATT and SNEGSKA (reference sequence). The length of the CDR3 is 14 residues. The CDR3 region has the DNA TGCAGTGCTGTACTAGCGGGAGGTTTCGATGAGCAGTTCTTC. This encodes CSAVLAGGFDEQFF.

This chain links TRBV28 with TRBJ2-5; 8 nucleotides match TRBD1. The junction had 3 bases not matched to a gene; V was cut back by 2 bases and J by 4 bases. The CDR3 totals 14 residues. CDR1 is MDHEN, CDR2 SYDVKM, per germline. The CDR3 is CASSLPGGLETQYF. The CDR3 nucleotides are TGTGCCAGCAGTTTACCAGGGGGCCTAGAGACCCAGTACTTC.

V is TRBV5-1 and J is TRBJ2-6; D tentatively reads TRBD1 or TRBD2 (6 bases each). With 4 bases removed from V and 2 bases from J, the gap between germline ends came to 10 bases. The germline CDR1 and CDR2 sequences are SGHRS and YFSETQ. CDR3 length: 15 residues. The CDR3 region is CASSEGGAGANVLTF. The CDR3 bases are TGCGCCAGCAGCGAGGGGGGCGCTGGGGCCAACGTCCTGACTTTC. The full variable domain, rest sourced from reference TRBV5-1 and TRBJ2-6, is KAGVTQTPRYLIKTRGQQVTLSCSPISGHRSVSWYQQTPGQGLQFLFEYFSETQRNKGNFPGRFSGRQFSNSRSEMNVSTLELGDSALYLCASSEGGAGANVLTFGAGSRLTVL.

This clonotype was found a few times. This chain joins TRBV27 and TRBJ1-6; unclear D gene. From germline, CDR1 is MNHEY and CDR2 SMNVEV (reference sequence). There are 14 residues in the CDR3. Deletions cut 3 bases from V and 6 bases from J, with 9 bases between. This chain's CDR3 is CASSFGNANSPLHF. DNA of the CDR3: TGTGCCAGCAGTTTTGGCAACGCTAATTCACCCCTCCACTTT.

This clonotype was recorded at least ten times. The chain carries TRBV28 and TRBJ2-7, with 7 bases that match TRBD1. Trimming cost V 4 bases and J 2 bases; bases outside gene matches: 8. Germline V CDR1 and CDR2: MDHEN, SYDVKM. This CDR3 spans 15 amino acids. In DNA form, the CDR3 reads TGTGCCAGCAGTTCACCCAGGGGGATAGCCTACGAGCAGTACTTC. Translation: CASSSPRGIAYEQYF. Filled out from reference TRBV28 and TRBJ2-7, the complete variable domain reads DVKVTQSSRYLVKRTGEKVFLECVQDMDHENMFWYRQDPGLGLRLIYFSYDVKMKEKGDIPEGYSVSREKKERFSLILESASTNQTSMYLCASSSPRGIAYEQYFGPGTRLTVT.

This rearrangement joins TRBV6-2 or TRBV6-3 to TRBJ2-5; no clear D gene. Trimming removed 8 bases at V and 7 bases at J, with 11 bases between. The CDR3 contains 11 residues. Germline lookup yields CDR1 MNHEY and CDR2 SVGEGT. The CDR3 region has the DNA TGTGCCAGCGGTCCGATGGGGACCCAGTACTTC. This encodes CASGPMGTQYF.

In this sample, this clonotype turned up a few times. The rearrangement uses TRBV5-1 and TRBJ1-4; D remains unclear. This CDR3 contains 17 residues. The germline V gene has CDR1 SGHRS and CDR2 YFSETQ. V was clipped by 5 bases and J by 2 bases, with 19 bases between them. The CDR3 sequence: CASSSLGGLGTNEKLFF. Written as DNA, the CDR3 is TGCGCCAGCAGTTCTCTGGGAGGATTAGGGACTAATGAAAAACTGTTTTTT.

CDR3: CASSLDSGRSDTQYF. CDR3 nucleotide sequence: TGCGCCAGCAGCTTGGACAGCGGGAGGTCAGATACGCAGTATTTT. The chain uses TRBV5-1 and TRBJ2-3; 9 bases are shared with TRBD2. J was trimmed by 4 bases and V by 0 bases; bases with no gene match: 3. This CDR3 comprises 15 residues. Germline-derived CDR1 and CDR2 are SGHRS and YFSETQ.

This sequence joins TRBV6-1 and TRBJ2-3; TRBD1 might be the D (6 bases). The CDR3 has 16 residues. V lost 4 bases to trimming and J lost 2 bases, with 16 bases between them. Germline CDR1 MNHNS, CDR2 SASEGT. The CDR3 sequence is CASSGKYRAPTDTQYF. The CDR3 DNA reads TGTGCCAGCAGTGGAAAATACAGGGCCCCCACAGATACGCAGTATTTT.

The chain combines TRBV3-1 with TRBJ2-7, with D tentatively TRBD2 (6 bases). V gave up 8 bases and J gave up 2 bases, with 13 bases separating them. Per the germline V gene, CDR1 is LGHDT and CDR2 is YNNKEL (reference sequence). The CDR3 contains 13 residues. CDR3: CASGRRVPYEQYF. The CDR3 bases are TGTGCCAGCGGACGGAGGGTCCCCTACGAGCAGTACTTC.

This clonotype was seen only a few times. In DNA form, the CDR3 reads TGTGCTAGTGGTAAACAGGGAAGAAGGGAAAAACTGTTTTTT. Amino acid sequence: CASGKQGRREKLFF. The rearrangement links TRBV12-5 to TRBJ1-4, with D possibly being TRBD1 (6 bases). Trimming cost V 5 bases and J 8 bases, with 15 bases left between them. The CDR3 covers 14 residues. Germline CDR1 LGHNT, CDR2 FRNRAP.

In this sample, this clonotype turned up many times. The rearrangement links TRBV7-2 to TRBJ2-3; TRBD1 is a possible D gene (5 bases). V shed 0 bases and J shed 7 bases, with 14 bases lying between them. The germline gives CDR1 SGHTA, CDR2 FQGNSA. The CDR3 loop spans 15 amino acids. In nucleotides, the CDR3 is TGTGCCAGCAGCTTAGCAGGGGTAGTAGGTCATACGCAGTATTTT. As protein: CASSLAGVVGHTQYF.

This clonotype was detected many times. This chain uses TRBV20-1 with TRBJ2-1, with a possible D match to TRBD2 (6 bases). Per the germline V gene, CDR1 is DFQATT and CDR2 is SNEGSKA (reference sequence). V was clipped by 6 bases and J by 0 bases, with 12 bases between them. The CDR3 is 14 residues long. The CDR3, as DNA: TGCAGTGCAGAGCCCGGGAGCTCCTACAATGAGCAGTTCTTC. Protein product: CSAEPGSSYNEQFF.

This clonotype was counted a few times. This chain links TRBV2 with TRBJ1-2; D possibly corresponds to TRBD1 (6 bases). Per the germline V gene, CDR1 is SNHLY and CDR2 is FYNNEI. CDR3 size: 14 residues. V dropped 3 bases and J dropped 3 bases, with 11 bases sitting between them. The CDR3 DNA reads TGTGCCAGCAGTGATTACAGGGAAGACTATGGCTACACCTTC. Translation: CASSDYREDYGYTF.

The chain carries TRBV11-2 and TRBJ2-1; 12 nucleotides align to TRBD2. The junction had 1 base not matched to a gene; V was cut back by 5 bases and J by 8 bases. Looked up from germline, CDR1 is SGHAT and CDR2 is FQNNGV. This CDR3 is built from 13 residues. The CDR3 DNA reads TGTGCCAGCAGCGGACTAGCGGGGCATGAGCAGTTCTTC. The encoded protein is CASSGLAGHEQFF. Complete variable domain (other parts from reference TRBV11-2 and TRBJ2-1): EAGVAQSPRYKIIEKRQSVAFWCNPISGHATLYWYQQILGQGPKLLIQFQNNGVVDDSQLPKDRFSAERLKGVDSTLKIQPAKLEDSAVYLCASSGLAGHEQFFGPGTRLTVL.

This clonotype appeared many times. J is TRBJ2-1 and V is TRBV7-6; 7 bases map to TRBD1. This CDR3 has 13 residues. J lost 4 bases, V lost 5 bases, and 2 bases had no gene match. Germline V gives CDR1 SGHVS, CDR2 FNYEAQ. This CDR3 is CASSATGYNEQFF. The CDR3 DNA reads TGTGCCAGCAGCGCGACAGGGTACAATGAGCAGTTCTTC.

The rearrangement joins TRBV11-2 to TRBJ2-3, with 12 bases lining up with TRBD2. The length of the CDR3 is 20 residues. With V trimmed by 1 base and J by 2 bases, 13 bases remained unmatched. Per germline, CDR1 SGHAT and CDR2 FQNNGV. The CDR3 sequence is CASSLGTSGIWGHLTDTQYF. The CDR3 bases are TGTGCCAGCAGCTTAGGGACTAGCGGGATTTGGGGGCACCTCACAGATACGCAGTATTTT.

This clonotype was seen many times. The chain combines TRBV12-3 or TRBV12-4 with TRBJ2-7, with TRBD2 matching over 14 bases. The CDR3 sequence is 16 residues long. The J segment lost 1 base and the V segment lost 5 bases, leaving 4 bases of the junction unmatched. CDR3 sequence reads: CASSPRTSGGSYEQYF. CDR3 DNA sequence: TGTGCCAGCAGTCCCAGGACTAGCGGGGGGTCCTACGAGCAGTACTTC.

On this clonotype: One end of the junction is discordant with germline, which a read error may explain. The CDR3 here is CSARDLVGETDTQYF. The DNA of the CDR3 is TGTAGTGCTAGAGATCTTGTCGGGGAAACAGATACGCAGTATTTT. The V gene is TRBV20-1, the J gene TRBJ2-3, with D maybe TRBD2 (5 bases). The germline V gene has CDR1 DFQATT and CDR2 SNEGSKA (reference sequence). The CDR3 contains 15 residues.

This clonotype was observed a handful of times. The CDR3 protein is CASSYLRLAGVRQDTQYF. CDR3 in DNA: TGTGCCAGCAGCTACCTAAGGCTAGCGGGGGTCCGACAAGATACGCAGTATTTT. This chain joins TRBV7-8 and TRBJ2-3, with 10 positions matching TRBD2. Germline values: CDR1 SGHVS, CDR2 FQNEAQ. Unmatched junction bases numbered 15, after V lost 4 bases and J lost 5 bases. This CDR3 spans 18 amino acids.

This clonotype was recorded at least ten times. This rearrangement joins TRBV5-1 to TRBJ1-1; 7 bases are a match to TRBD1. CDR3 size: 13 residues. With V trimmed by 5 bases and J by 0 bases, 1 base remained unmatched. The germline CDR1 and CDR2 sequences are SGHRS and YFSETQ. The CDR3 DNA sequence: TGCGCCAGCAGGGACAGGTTGAACACTGAAGCTTTCTTT. It codes for CASRDRLNTEAFF.

In this sample, this clonotype turned up a few times. The CDR3 DNA reads TGCAGTGCTAGGATCGGCGGAGCTAACACTGAAGCTTTCTTT. Its protein product is CSARIGGANTEAFF. The gene calls are TRBV20-1 and TRBJ1-1, with D unclear. This CDR3 region has 14 residues. Germline V gene lookup returns CDR1 DFQATT and CDR2 SNEGSKA (reference sequence). V was trimmed by 3 bases and J by 2 bases, leaving 13 bases between them.

This chain links TRBV4-2 with TRBJ2-3, with 9 bases lining up with TRBD2. The CDR3 consists of 17 residues. J lost 4 bases, V lost 0 bases, and 8 bases had no gene match. Per the germline V gene, CDR1 is LGHNA and CDR2 is YNFKEQ. DNA of the CDR3: TGTGCCAGCAGCCAAGACACCGGGACTAGCTTCTCAGATACGCAGTATTTT. Translating it yields CASSQDTGTSFSDTQYF.

This clonotype has just a few counts. The chain employs TRBV4-2 and TRBJ2-1; D is uncertain. CDR1 and CDR2 (germline): LGHNA, YNFKEQ. V was trimmed by 3 bases and J by 4 bases, leaving 13 bases between them. This CDR3 spans 15 amino acids. The DNA of the CDR3 is TGTGCCAGCAGCCACGCGGAGCGCCCATACAATGAGCAGTTCTTC. Protein product: CASSHAERPYNEQFF.

The rearrangement uses TRBV5-1 and TRBJ2-7, with 7 bases identical to TRBD1. The CDR3 has 13 residues. V shed 4 bases and J 9 bases; nucleotides not matched to a gene: 10. In germline, CDR1 is SGHRS, CDR2 YFSETQ. Written as DNA, the CDR3 is TGCGCCAGCAGCCCTGAGAGGGGGCGTGGGCAGTACTTC. Protein: CASSPERGRGQYF.

This clonotype has just a few counts. The rearrangement links TRBV5-1 to TRBJ1-1; D is possibly TRBD1 (5 bases). V lost 4 bases and J 6 bases, leaving 13 bases between the germline ends. Germline CDR1 is SGHRS and CDR2 is YFSETQ. This CDR3 has 13 amino acids. This chain's CDR3 is CASSASGIAEAFF. The CDR3, as DNA: TGCGCCAGCAGCGCCTCAGGGATAGCTGAAGCTTTCTTT.

The chain carries TRBV12-3 or TRBV12-4 and TRBJ2-1, with a tentative D call TRBD2 (5 bases). This CDR3 has 13 amino acids. V lost 6 bases to trimming and J lost 2 bases, with 8 bases between them. CDR3: CASRSGTYNEQFF. In DNA form, the CDR3 reads TGTGCCAGCAGGTCGGGGACCTACAATGAGCAGTTCTTC.

The chain couples TRBV9 to TRBJ2-7; D is uncertain. CDR3 size: 13 residues. Deletions cut 3 bases from V and 3 bases from J, with 10 bases between. Germline CDR1 SGDLS, CDR2 YYNGEE. CDR3: CASSAQENYEQYF. The CDR3 DNA reads TGTGCCAGCAGCGCTCAAGAAAACTACGAGCAGTACTTC.

V gene TRBV7-2 combines with J gene TRBJ2-5; 13 nucleotides line up with TRBD2. Germline CDR1 and CDR2: SGHTA and FQGNSA. V dropped 2 bases and J dropped 5; count of bases not matched to a gene: 2. There are 15 residues in the CDR3. The CDR3 here is CASSLTSGRVETQYF. Here the CDR3 DNA reads TGTGCCAGCAGCTTAACTAGCGGGAGGGTCGAGACCCAGTACTTC.